This T cell receptor beta chain was observed in a study of beta chain features in type 1 diabetes. Findings of the study overall: Among all four CD4+ subsets, Type 1 diabetes patients had TCRB CDR3s that were moderately but significantly shorter.

Concerning this clone: Its specificity is not known.

This CDR3 contains 15 residues. Trimming removed 6 bases from V and 5 bases from J; junction bases left unmatched: 12. Germline CDR1 and CDR2: SNHLY and FYNNEI. As every portion of the isolated RNA was reverse transcribed, the sequencing read expressed TCRB transcripts. Generated by immunoSEQ multiplex PCR, the TCRdb table keeps only in-frame clones and is missing some. The sample includes fewer than 300,000 clones, over 20% of them seen just once. The chain employs TRBV2 and TRBJ2-5; 7 nucleotides match TRBD1. The sequence derives from a woman between 40 and 55 years old with type 1 diabetes. Input material: naive CD4+ T cells from blood. In DNA, the CDR3 is TGTGCCAGCAGGACGGGACAACTACAGGGGGAGACCCAGTACTTC. It is translated as CASRTGQLQGETQYF.